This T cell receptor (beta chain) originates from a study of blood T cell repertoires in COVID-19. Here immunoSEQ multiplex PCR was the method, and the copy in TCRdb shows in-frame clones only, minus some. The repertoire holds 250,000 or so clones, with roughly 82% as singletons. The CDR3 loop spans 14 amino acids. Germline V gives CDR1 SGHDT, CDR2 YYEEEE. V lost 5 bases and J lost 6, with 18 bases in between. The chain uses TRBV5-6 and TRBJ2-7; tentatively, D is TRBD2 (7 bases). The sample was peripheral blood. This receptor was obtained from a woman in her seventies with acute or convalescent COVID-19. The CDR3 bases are TGTGCCAGCAGGGAGGGGGGGTTTCAGGGCGAGCAGTACTTC. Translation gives CASREGGFQGEQYF.